This T cell receptor (beta chain) came from a study of a mutant IDH1 vaccine in newly diagnosed glioma. Time point specified: baseline, week 1 (first vaccination visit). Stated treatment: pre-vaccination baseline after standard-of-care therapy. Assay: immunoSEQ multiplex PCR; the TCRdb copy retains only in-frame clones and omits some. The sample shows tens of thousands of clones, 80% to 90% of them seen only once. The sample was peripheral blood mononuclear cells (PBMCs), taken from a glioma patient treated with radiotherapy, temozolomide or both. This sequence originates from a young woman with glioma. Some clones in this sample may be carry-over from other donors' samples.

The CDR3 DNA sequence: TGCGCCAGCAGCTTGGGGGACAGCTATGGCTACACCTTC. It specifies CASSLGDSYGYTF. The gene calls are TRBV5-1 and TRBJ1-2, with TRBD1 identical over 7 bases. CDR1 SGHRS and CDR2 YFSETQ come from the germline V gene. The CDR3 runs to 13 residues. The J segment lost 4 bases and the V segment lost 0 bases, leaving 0 bases of the junction unmatched.